This T cell receptor beta chain was identified in a study of regulatory T cells in long-lasting Graves disease (dated by TCRdb to the early 2020s). With regard to the full study: Patients with newly diagnosed Graves' disease had been on antithyroid drugs for under 3 months. The study was registered as a clinical trial and conducted in China. A total of about 33 samples were covered by TCR sequencing, comprising around 13 persistent and around 20 newly diagnosed Graves' disease patients. Peripheral blood TCR sequencing and RNA sequencing compared persistent Graves' disease patients with newly diagnosed Graves' disease patients.

The time point label, as the study defines it: newly diagnosed GD, antithyroid drugs for less than 3 months. For both TCR sequencing and RNA sequencing, RNA was extracted from PBMCs using TRIzol. The diagnosis of Graves' disease was made according to American Thyroid Association guidelines. Patients for the study were recruited at an endocrinology department in Xi'an, China. From each patient, about 9.7 milliliters of peripheral blood was collected into an EDTA anticoagulant tube. Ficoll Paque Plus density gradient separation was used to isolate PBMCs, and no additional T cell sorting was done. An Agilent 2100 Bioanalyzer and agarose gel were used to check RNA quality, and a NanoDrop 2000 was used to measure RNA concentration. The CDR3 measures 18 amino acids from cysteine to phenylalanine. Only the CDR3 DNA is retained, 54 bases long and in frame from the first base. In the germline V gene, CDR1 corresponds to LGHNT and CDR2 to FRNRAP. V is trimmed back by 1 base and J by 1 base, and the junction contains 10 bases that no gene match accounts for.

A few counts support this clonotype. Its antigen is still unknown. Base qualities are not recorded, but no much larger clone differs from it by a single base. Study-level results and caveats: Only the TCR beta chain was sequenced and analyzed. Persistent disease showed preferential use of TRBV28, TRBJ1-2 and TRBJ2-5, whereas newly diagnosed disease favored TRBV20-1 and TRBJ2-1. The authors noted that the small sample size was a limitation that may lower accuracy. Because the primary lesion, thyroid tissue, could not be accessed, the study looked at peripheral blood alone. Patients with persistent disease shared more public clonotypes (around 2,500) than newly diagnosed patients did (about 1,000). Compared with newly diagnosed patients, persistent Graves' disease patients had lower TCR Shannon entropy and fewer highly expanded clones, which suggests clonal expansion.

To prepare the library, multiplex PCR was applied. Instrument on record: Illumina HiSeq 4000. iRepertoire HTBI primers and Arm-PCR amplification of CDR3 regions were used to construct TCR beta libraries. Before sequencing, the PCR products underwent gel purification. Regarding the original processing steps: Gene usage analysis of CDR3 amino acid clonotypes used the approximately 62 TRBV and approximately 13 TRBJ segments found across samples. Filtered high-quality paired reads were merged into contigs using COPE and FqMerger. Contigs were aligned with BLAST to IMGT TRBV, TRBD and TRBJ reference genes, and CDR3 was defined per IMGT. Clonotypes above 0.1% frequency were classified as highly expanded clones. Shannon entropy was used to measure repertoire diversity, and the Gini coefficient was used to measure V-J evenness. Public clonotypes were defined as clonotypes shared by more than one individual. TCRdb itself trimmed the public reads at Q25 with fastp, ran MiXCR and retained productive beta chains. Every distinct CDR3 protein forms one entry, paired with its most common genes and DNA. The authors' filters were not applied to this entry. The sample table records 580,000 or so distinct CDR3 sequences; about 16% of these occur just once. Together, the top ten hold 12% of the sample.

The same specimen was also included in a second study, on T cells in Graves' hyperthyroidism and ophthalmopathy. As described in the second report: Graves' hyperthyroidism was defined as stable when no progression to ophthalmopathy occurred over 18 months of follow-up. The hyperthyroidism patients were between 18 and 65 years old and newly diagnosed, with a disease duration of less than 2 months. Any patient with an uncontrolled infection, another autoimmune disease, pregnancy or lactation was excluded. Diagnoses were based on clinical symptoms, serum thyroxine and TRAb, thyroid ultrasound and orbital computed tomography. For the first round of RT-PCR on the TCR CDR3, the HTBI primer set was used together with the Qiagen OneStep RT-PCR kit. Most expanded thyroid clonotypes (frequency above 0.001) were also detected in blood, suggesting blood repertoires may reflect thyroid immune responses. In cross-validation, a model built on a 13 V-J signature told ophthalmopathy apart from stable hyperthyroidism with less than 90% sensitivity and around 81% specificity, and in testing the same model reached 80%/75%. In validation, progression to ophthalmopathy was predicted by the model with roughly 71% sensitivity and 72.22% specificity, a median of about 6.8 months before onset. A discovery cohort of about a hundred patients, roughly 43 with Graves' ophthalmopathy and approximately 60 with stable Graves' hyperthyroidism, was used to find distinguishing TCR V-J signatures. Whether ophthalmopathy could be predicted prospectively was tested in an independent validation cohort made up of roughly 19 hyperthyroidism patients plus 17 patients who later progressed to ophthalmopathy. The 100 or so discovery patients were divided at random into training and test sets in a 7:3 ratio. In roughly six Graves' hyperthyroidism patients, the study also compared T-cell repertoires from thyroid tissue with T-cell repertoires from blood. Once sampling was done, hyperthyroidism patients were given methimazole at a starting dose of 30 mg daily, whereas ophthalmopathy patients were given high-dose intravenous methylprednisolone. Libraries were constructed in a second round of multiplex PCR, after which size selection and purification were carried out. Libraries were sequenced paired-end with 100 bp reads on an Illumina HiSeq2000. SOAPnuke was used to process the raw data, with reads discarded if the reads contained adapters or uncalled bases, had a mean Phred below 15, or lacked an exact constant-primer or identifier match. High-quality paired reads were merged using COPE v1.2.5, and each unique nucleotide sequence was defined as a clonotype. Clonotypes were aligned to IMGT TRBV, TRBD and TRBJ reference segments using MiTCR v1.1. The analysis was restricted to V-J combinations with a frequency above 0.0001, which together covered 99% to 99.2% of the repertoires. A TCS score was defined as the ratio of F50 (clonal expansion) to E x V (chaos), with BLOSUM62-based TCRdist applied between CDR3 peptides within each V-J. Welch's t-statistics and random forest reduced around 550 V-J features to roughly 13, which were used in a naive Bayes classifier (R e1071). No statistical method was used to set the sample size in advance, and investigators knew the group allocation. The paper reports TCR Vbeta CDR3 sequencing of over 130 peripheral blood samples: under 45 ophthalmopathy, some 80 hyperthyroidism and 17 progressor patients.

The TCR was taken from a man aged 18 to 29 with Graves disease. Donor details come from another sample of the same person, matched by shared clones. The material sequenced was peripheral blood mononuclear cells (PBMCs), taken at new diagnosis, from a patient treated with antithyroid drugs. The sequence links TRBV12-5 to TRBJ2-5; a stretch of 9 junction bases matches TRBD1. The CDR3 reads as follows: CASGLALRDRDIQETQYF. The DNA sequence is as follows: TGTGCTAGTGGTTTGGCCCTCCGGGACAGGGACATCCAAGAGACCCAGTACTTC. Beyond the CDR3, the reference TRBV12-5 and TRBJ2-5 genes provide the residues; the full variable domain reads: DARVTQTPRHKVTEMGQEVTMRCQPILGHNTVFWYRQTMMQGLELLAYFRNRAPLDDSGMPKDRFSAEMPDATLATLKIQPSEPRDSAVYFCASGLALRDRDIQETQYFGPGTRLLVL.